The 7 T cell receptor beta chains reported below all come from one sample, sequenced in a study of T cell responses to AZD1222 COVID-19 vaccine. Assay used: immunoSEQ multiplex PCR; TCRdb lists only in-frame clones, some missing. The sample has over 150,000 clones, around 89% seen once; the top ten hold roughly 4.3%. Sequences were derived from peripheral blood, sampled 28 days after the second AZD1222 dose. These receptors all come from an adult who received the AZD1222 COVID-19 vaccine.

This clone showed up just once. The chain links TRBV13 to TRBJ2-7, with D unresolved. CDR3 size: 15 residues. Deletions cut 0 bases from V and 1 base from J, with 10 bases between. The germline V gene has CDR1 PRHDT and CDR2 FYEKMQ (reference sequence). The CDR3, as DNA: TGTGCCAGCAGCTTAGGCCGAACTTTTTCCTACGAGCAGTACTTC. This gives the protein CASSLGRTFSYEQYF.

This clone has a single count. This chain uses TRBV5-1 with TRBJ1-1; 9 bases align to TRBD1. This CDR3 has 15 residues. V lost 4 bases, J lost 5 bases, and 9 bases stayed unmatched. Germline V lookup: CDR1 SGHRS, CDR2 YFSETQ. The CDR3 nucleotides are TGCGCCAGCAGCCCCGGACAGGGGCAGGGAACTGAAGCTTTCTTT. Residues: CASSPGQGQGTEAFF.

V gene TRBV12-3 or TRBV12-4 combines with J gene TRBJ2-5; tentative D call: TRBD2 (6 bases). V was shortened by 6 bases and J by 2 bases, with 10 bases between the two germline ends. The CDR3 is made up of 13 amino acids. The CDR3 here is CASSPGRQETQYF. CDR3 DNA: TGTGCCAGCAGCCCAGGGAGGCAAGAGACCCAGTACTTC.

The chain uses TRBV5-6 and TRBJ1-2, with TRBD1 as a possible D gene (5 bases). Germline V lookup: CDR1 SGHDT, CDR2 YYEEEE. The CDR3 is 13 residues long. Trimming took 1 base from V and 4 from J, leaving 8 bases between them. The DNA for the CDR3 is TGTGCCAGCAGCTTGTGGGGCCTCTATGGCTACACCTTC. Translation: CASSLWGLYGYTF.

The chain has TRBV6-5 and TRBJ1-5; D may be TRBD1 (5 bases). Germline assignment: CDR1 MNHEY and CDR2 SVGAGI. CDR3 length: 15 residues. Deletions cut 6 bases from V and 3 bases from J, with 15 bases between. The CDR3 DNA is TGTGCCAGCAGGGGGTGGGAGGGGATCAATCAGCCCCAGCATTTT. Its protein product is CASRGWEGINQPQHF.

The chain joins TRBV5-6 to TRBJ2-5; D uncertain. Germline V CDR1 and CDR2: SGHDT, YYEEEE. The CDR3 spans 14 residues. Trimming removed 0 bases at V and 5 bases at J, with 11 bases between. In DNA form, the CDR3 reads TGTGCCAGCAGCTTGGATGCCAGACGGGAGACCCAGTACTTC. Residues: CASSLDARRETQYF.

The table lists this clone with a count of one. The V and J genes are TRBV21-1 and TRBJ2-5; TRBD1, as called in the table, went unchecked against the DNA. TRBV21-1 is an annotated pseudogene. The CDR3 has 19 residues. The CDR3 DNA is TGTGCCAGCAGCAACATCCACAGGGGGATCGAACCCCTGGGAGAGACCCAGTACTTC. This encodes CASSNIHRGIEPLGETQYF.